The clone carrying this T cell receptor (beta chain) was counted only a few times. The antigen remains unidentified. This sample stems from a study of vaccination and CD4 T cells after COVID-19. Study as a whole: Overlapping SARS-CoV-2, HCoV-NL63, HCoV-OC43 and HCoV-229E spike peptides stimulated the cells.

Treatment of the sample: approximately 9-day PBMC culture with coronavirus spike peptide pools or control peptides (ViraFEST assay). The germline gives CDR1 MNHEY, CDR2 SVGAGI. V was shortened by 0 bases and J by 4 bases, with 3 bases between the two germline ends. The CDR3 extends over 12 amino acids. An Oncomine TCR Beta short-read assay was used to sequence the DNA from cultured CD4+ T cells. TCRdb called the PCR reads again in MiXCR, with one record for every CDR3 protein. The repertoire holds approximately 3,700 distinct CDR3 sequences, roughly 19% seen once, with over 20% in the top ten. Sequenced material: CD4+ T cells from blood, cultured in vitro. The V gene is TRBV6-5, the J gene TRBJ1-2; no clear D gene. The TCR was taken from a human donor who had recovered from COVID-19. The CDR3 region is CASSYSSYGYTF. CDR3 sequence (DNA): TGTGCCAGCAGTTACTCCAGCTATGGCTACACCTTC.